The 24 T cell receptor beta chains reported below all come from one sample, sequenced in a study of shared clonotypes between healthy human individuals. Libraries were prepared by immunoSEQ multiplex PCR; TCRdb keeps only in-frame clonotypes and omits some of them. The sample includes approximately 2.3 million clones, 85% to 95% of them seen just once. The material sequenced was naive CD4+ T cells from PBMCs. Described subset: CD45RA+ positively selected. All receptors derive from a man aged 18 to 30 in good health. Some clones in this sample may be carry-over from other donors' samples.

CDR3 loop: CASSVVYSGADTQYF. In DNA, the CDR3 is TGTGCCAGCAGTGTAGTTTACTCCGGAGCTGATACGCAGTATTTT. The chain employs TRBV6-1 and TRBJ2-3; D gene ambiguous. Per the germline V gene, CDR1 is MNHNS and CDR2 is SASEGT. V lost 4 bases, J lost 6 bases, and 17 bases lay in between. CDR3 length: 15 residues.

V and J are TRBV7-2 and TRBJ2-1; 7 nucleotides match TRBD1. After removal of 5 bases from V and 7 bases from J, the junction contained 8 bases not matched to a gene. Germline values: CDR1 SGHTA, CDR2 FQGNSA. The CDR3 runs to 14 residues. The CDR3 is CASSLDRESNEQFF. CDR3 nucleotides: TGTGCCAGCAGCCTCGACAGGGAATCAAATGAGCAGTTCTTC.

J is TRBJ2-7 and V is TRBV6-5, with TRBD2 identical over 10 bases. The CDR3 has 15 amino acids. Germline V gene sequence: CDR1 MNHEY, CDR2 SVGAGI. The V gene end was trimmed by 0 bases and the J gene end by 6 bases; junction bases not matched to a gene: 5. CDR3 DNA: TGTGCCAGCAGTTACTCAGCGGGAGGGAAGGGCGAGCAGTACTTC. Its protein product is CASSYSAGGKGEQYF.

The chain has TRBV29-1 and TRBJ2-1, with 11 nucleotides matching TRBD2. Unmatched junction bases numbered 9, after V lost 4 bases and J lost 4 bases. This CDR3 has 16 amino acids. Germline V CDR1 and CDR2: SQVTM, ANQGSEA. The chain's CDR3 is CSVVLLAGGQYNEQFF. CDR3 coding DNA: TGCAGCGTTGTTCTCCTAGCGGGAGGTCAGTACAATGAGCAGTTCTTC.

The V gene is TRBV12-2, the J gene TRBJ2-1; the table assigns TRBD1, which was not confirmed against the DNA. TRBV12-2 has pseudogene status. This CDR3 region has 17 residues. CDR3 sequence: CASPKRDGQGQYNEQFF. Written as DNA, the CDR3 is TGTGCAAGTCCAAAACGAGATGGACAGGGCCAATACAATGAGCAGTTCTTC.

The gene calls are TRBV28 and TRBJ1-3; the D gene is possibly TRBD1 (6 bases). The CDR3 spans 14 residues. V shed 8 bases and J shed 0 bases, with 11 bases lying between them. Germline V gives CDR1 MDHEN, CDR2 SYDVKM. The CDR3 reads CASSGHSSGNTIYF. Here the CDR3 DNA reads TGTGCCAGCTCGGGACACTCCTCTGGAAACACCATATATTTT.

The CDR3 spells CASSYNADTEAFF. DNA of the CDR3: TGTGCCAGCAGTTACAATGCGGACACTGAAGCTTTCTTT. This chain joins TRBV6-5 and TRBJ1-1; the D is unclear. V shed 2 bases and J shed 3 bases, with 7 bases lying between them. The CDR3 has 13 residues. The V gene's germline CDR1 is MNHEY and CDR2 SVGAGI.

The gene calls are TRBV29-1 and TRBJ2-1; D unresolved. V was shortened by 4 bases and J by 9 bases, with 13 bases between the two germline ends. The CDR3 covers 12 residues. The V gene's germline CDR1 is SQVTM and CDR2 ANQGSEA. CDR3 in DNA: TGCAGCGTTGGTATCCGTTCCCGTGAGCAGTTCTTC. Its protein is CSVGIRSREQFF.

In regard to this clone: Additional DNA sequences in this sample encode the identical CDR3. The rearrangement links TRBV28 to TRBJ2-7, with 8 bases matching TRBD2. Losses at the gene ends were 1 base for V and 3 bases for J; bases not matched to a gene: 2. The germline gives CDR1 MDHEN, CDR2 SYDVKM. The CDR3 covers 14 residues. The CDR3 reads CASSLLSGSYEQYF. CDR3 DNA: TGTGCCAGCAGTTTATTGAGCGGGAGCTACGAGCAGTACTTC.

The rearrangement links TRBV4-2 to TRBJ2-3; D possibly corresponds to TRBD1 (5 bases). The CDR3 contains 16 residues. Germline assignment: CDR1 LGHNA and CDR2 YNFKEQ. V shed 0 bases and J shed 4 bases, with 14 bases lying between them. The CDR3 here is CASSQDGAARSDTQYF. The CDR3 nucleotides read TGTGCCAGCAGCCAAGATGGGGCAGCAAGGTCAGATACGCAGTATTTT.

The rearrangement joins TRBV30 to TRBJ2-7; D is tentatively TRBD1 or TRBD2 (5 bases each). Germline V gene lookup returns CDR1 GTSNPN and CDR2 SVGIG (reference sequence). The CDR3 runs 14 residues. Deletions cut 3 bases from V and 4 bases from J, with 16 bases between. The CDR3 sequence: CAWSTGTLSYEQYF. The CDR3 DNA reads as TGTGCCTGGAGCACCGGGACCCTTTCTTACGAGCAGTACTTC.

CDR3 nucleotide sequence: TGTGCCAGCAGCGCGACAGGGGTTAGCTCGAGAGAGCAGTACTTC. Its translation is CASSATGVSSREQYF. J is TRBJ2-7 and V is TRBV9, with TRBD1 identical over 8 bases. The germline V gene has CDR1 SGDLS and CDR2 YYNGEE. V gave up 3 bases and J gave up 7 bases; unmatched junction bases: 12. The length of the CDR3 is 15 residues.

The gene calls are TRBV29-1 and TRBJ2-2; 10 positions match TRBD2. Germline CDR1 is SQVTM and CDR2 is ANQGSEA. Trimming removed 5 bases from V and 2 bases from J; junction bases left unmatched: 8. The CDR3 runs 16 residues. DNA of the CDR3: TGCAGCGTTAGTGGCGCTAGCGGGAGTAACACCGGGGAGCTGTTTTTT. Encoded protein: CSVSGASGSNTGELFF.

The chain has TRBV25-1 and TRBJ1-5; 9 positions agree with TRBD1. The J segment lost 10 bases and the V segment lost 6 bases, leaving 4 bases of the junction unmatched. Germline V gives CDR1 MGHDK, CDR2 SYGVNS. The CDR3 covers 12 residues. The CDR3 is CASRGQGTPQHF. CDR3 in DNA: TGTGCCAGCAGGGGACAGGGAACACCCCAGCATTTT.

This clone was counted once. The chain is built from TRBV6-5 and TRBJ1-1, with D perhaps TRBD1 (5 bases). The CDR3 runs to 14 residues. V was trimmed by 5 bases and J by 1 base, leaving 11 bases between them. Germline CDR1 MNHEY, CDR2 SVGAGI. The CDR3 sequence: CASSPPGTNTEAFF. The CDR3 coding sequence is TGTGCCAGCAGTCCCCCAGGGACGAACACTGAAGCTTTCTTT.

The genes are TRBV28 and TRBJ2-2; D might be TRBD1 or TRBD2, each matching 5 bases. The V end was cut by 4 bases, the J end by 8 bases, with 17 bases between. The germline V gene encodes CDR1 MDHEN and CDR2 SYDVKM. The CDR3 runs 15 residues. Written as DNA, the CDR3 is TGTGCCAGCAGTTCAGGGACGCCCCGTGGGGGGGAGCTGTTTTTT. It encodes CASSSGTPRGGELFF.

The chain couples TRBV5-1 to TRBJ1-5; tentatively, D is TRBD1 (6 bases). This CDR3 contains 13 residues. Germline V lookup: CDR1 SGHRS, CDR2 YFSETQ. Trimming cost V 4 bases and J 5 bases, with 10 bases left between them. The CDR3: CASSESGDQPQHF. The CDR3 DNA sequence: TGCGCCAGCAGCGAGTCAGGGGATCAGCCCCAGCATTTT.

The chain couples TRBV6-1 to TRBJ2-7, with 12 positions matching TRBD1. The CDR3 is 18 residues long. V dropped 4 bases and J dropped 3; count of bases not matched to a gene: 13. Germline V CDR1 and CDR2: MNHNS, SASEGT. This CDR3 reads CASSVGGQGASGIYEQYF. The CDR3 DNA reads TGTGCCAGCAGTGTAGGGGGACAGGGGGCTAGCGGGATCTACGAGCAGTACTTC.

This rearrangement joins TRBV6-5 to TRBJ2-7; possible D gene TRBD2, 6 bases. Per the germline V gene, CDR1 is MNHEY and CDR2 is SVGAGI. This CDR3 region has 15 residues. V was trimmed by 2 bases and J by 2 bases, leaving 13 bases between them. CDR3 nucleotide sequence: TGTGCCAGCAGTTACACTCGGGACTCAACCTACGAGCAGTACTTC. Translation: CASSYTRDSTYEQYF.

The rearrangement joins TRBV5-1 to TRBJ2-5, with 7 nucleotides matching TRBD1. Trimming removed 3 bases from V and 5 bases from J; junction bases left unmatched: 7. Looked up from germline, CDR1 is SGHRS and CDR2 is YFSETQ. This CDR3 contains 14 residues. The CDR3 bases are TGCGCCAGCAGCTCGGGACAGTCCTCGGAGACCCAGTACTTC. Translation gives CASSSGQSSETQYF. The full variable domain, rest sourced from reference TRBV5-1 and TRBJ2-5, is KAGVTQTPRYLIKTRGQQVTLSCSPISGHRSVSWYQQTPGQGLQFLFEYFSETQRNKGNFPGRFSGRQFSNSRSEMNVSTLELGDSALYLCASSSGQSSETQYFGPGTRLLVL.

The genes are TRBV25-1 and TRBJ2-7; 7 bases map to TRBD2. Germline trimming cut 0 bases from V and 8 bases from J; bases unmatched to any gene: 10. This CDR3 contains 15 residues. Per the germline V gene, CDR1 is MGHDK and CDR2 is SYGVNS. This CDR3 reads CASSEYRGGVSKQYF. Here the CDR3 DNA reads TGTGCCAGCAGTGAATACCGGGGAGGGGTTTCAAAGCAGTACTTC.

Details on this clone: Other DNA sequences in this specimen translate into the identical CDR3. J is TRBJ1-3 and V is TRBV6-6, with D uncertain. The CDR3 loop spans 15 amino acids. V lost 3 bases and J lost 0, with 9 bases in between. Germline V gene data show CDR1 as MNHNY and CDR2 as SVGAGI (reference sequence). CDR3 in DNA: TGTGCCAGCAGTTATTCGGGGAGCTCTGGAAACACCATATATTTT. Residues: CASSYSGSSGNTIYF.

The chain links TRBV6-5 to TRBJ2-7, with 8 bases that match TRBD2. After removal of 8 bases from V and 7 bases from J, the junction contained 16 bases not matched to a gene. The length of the CDR3 is 15 residues. Looked up from germline, CDR1 is MNHEY and CDR2 is SVGAGI. CDR3 residues: CASHKGSGTFEEQYF. In DNA form, the CDR3 reads TGTGCCAGCCACAAGGGTAGCGGGACCTTCGAGGAGCAGTACTTC.

This clone was observed a few times. The sample has other DNA sequences that encode this CDR3 too. The rearrangement uses TRBV7-3 and TRBJ2-2; a possible D gene is TRBD1 (6 bases). The V gene's germline CDR1 is SGHTA and CDR2 FQGTGA. The CDR3 loop spans 13 amino acids. With 2 bases removed from V and 5 bases from J, the gap between germline ends came to 6 bases. DNA of the CDR3: TGTGCCAGCAGCTTACAGGGGACCGGGGAGCTGTTTTTT. Its protein is CASSLQGTGELFF.